What follows describes a single T cell receptor (beta chain). The data originate from a study of blood T cell repertoires in COVID-19. On the study more broadly: Samples of COVID-19 (acute and convalescent) were obtained from the United States, Italy and Spain. Sample material is recorded as cDNA or gDNA derived from T cells, B-cell-depleted T cells, or PBMCs.

Under the authors' procedure: Estimation of nucleated cell counts relied on the amplification of reference gene primers. The protocol was immunoSEQ multiplex PCR, while the TCRdb copy is restricted to in-frame clones and leaves out a portion. Clonal size and the V and J genes are those of that table, whereas D and trimming came from the DNA. This sample yields under 65,000 clones, of which 80% to 95% are seen a single time; more than 15% belongs to the top ten. The CDR3 sequence is 15 residues long. Germline V gene lookup returns CDR1 SEHNR and CDR2 FQNEAQ (reference sequence). The V gene lost 6 bases and the J gene lost 4 bases, with 19 bases spanning the gap.

Material: peripheral blood. This receptor was obtained from a man at least 80 years old with acute or convalescent COVID-19. The chain is built from TRBV7-9 and TRBJ2-7; weak D call: TRBD1 (6 bases). The CDR3 is CASRGATGNIYEQYF. The CDR3 DNA is TGTGCCAGCAGGGGCGCCACAGGGAACATTTACGAGCAGTACTTC.